Listed below are T cell receptor beta chains from one sample, sequenced in a study of technical replicates of blood from a few donors. Here immunoSEQ multiplex PCR was the method, and the copy in TCRdb shows in-frame clones only, minus some. Here the sample spans roughly 6,400 clones, roughly 95% being singletons. Sequenced sample: PBMCs. Receptors originate from a human donor in good health. The CDR3 runs from the conserved cysteine through the conserved F or W. Part of the rows lack a size; the others show once, few, many or a class for expanded clones.

TRBJ2-3 TRBV6-6 NA CASSTTISDTQYF
TRBJ1-3 TRBV30 NA CAFTNYDGWSGNTIYF
TRBJ2-5 TRBV6-1 once CASSEQRSPETQYF
TRBJ1-2 TRBV27 NA CASSLLGTGIHTF
TRBJ2-3 TRBV2 NA CASSRSFYPGGTHTDTQYF
TRBJ2-1 TRBV2 NA CASTGRGGSRNEQFF
TRBJ2-2 TRBV7-3 NA CASSPHTNTGELFF
TRBJ1-1 TRBV30 NA CAWSVYPEGGTEAFF
TRBJ1-2 TRBV30 NA CAWSGTGGGNYGYTF
TRBJ2-7 TRBV28 once CASSSPWTGFNEQYF
TRBJ1-1 TRBV18 NA CASSPMRDSNTEAFF
TRBJ2-3 TRBV2 few CASSEYGAGGLKVVTQYF
TRBJ2-7 TRBV19 NA CASSSLPGGEQYF
TRBJ1-2 TRBV7-8 NA CASSPRDYGYTF
TRBJ1-5 TRBV2 NA CASSIVQGHSNQPQHF
TRBJ1-2 TRBV7-2 NA CASSLDSYRVFSGYTF
TRBJ2-3 TRBV30 once CAWSVARTSGSTDTQYF
TRBJ2-3 TRBV2 medium-sized CASSAAETTDTQYF
TRBJ2-3 TRBV10-1 NA CASSGSGLATDTQYF
TRBJ2-7 TRBV27 NA CASTRGQGCYEQYF
TRBJ2-7 TRBV27 NA CASSFLTKPKEQYF
TRBJ2-7 TRBV19 NA CASTSAAGGSYEQYF
TRBJ2-3 TRBV27 NA CASRPPRAIVDTQYF
TRBJ2-6 TRBV5-6 NA CASSLGQEGSSGANVLTF
TRBJ2-7 TRBV6-6 NA CASSPDRAGSYEQYF
TRBJ2-4 TRBV5-1 NA CASSLNAGTSVDIQYF
TRBJ2-1 TRBV15 NA CATSRDRYEQFF
TRBJ2-2 TRBV6-1 NA CASSGSGGETGELFF
TRBJ1-2 TRBV6-5 NA CASRRGGGGNYGYTF
TRBJ1-1 TRBV5-1 NA CASSPEQGRTEAFF
TRBJ2-1 TRBV5-1 NA CASRIGTGMYNEQFF
TRBJ2-3 TRBV10-2 NA CASSEIGAGGGGNTDTQYF
TRBJ2-5 TRBV19 NA CASSIAPRGQGLKETQYF
TRBJ2-6 TRBV5-8 NA CASSLVRSSGANVLTF
TRBJ1-2 TRBV6-5 NA CASSRGGQGGYTF
TRBJ2-1 TRBV6-1 NA CASSEELAGAHEQFF
TRBJ2-7 TRBV5-4 NA CASSLEVAGDEQYF
TRBJ1-4 TRBV4-2 NA CASSQEGVGEKLFF
TRBJ2-7 TRBV2 once CASTARPSSYEQYF
TRBJ2-5 TRBV10-3 NA CAISQLDQETQYF
TRBJ2-2 TRBV4-2 NA CASSQVSATGELFF
TRBJ2-7 TRBV30 NA CAWSVGGSYEQYF
TRBJ2-1 TRBV18 NA CASSPETSGYNEQFF
TRBJ2-5 TRBV11-1 NA CASSRQQGTQYF